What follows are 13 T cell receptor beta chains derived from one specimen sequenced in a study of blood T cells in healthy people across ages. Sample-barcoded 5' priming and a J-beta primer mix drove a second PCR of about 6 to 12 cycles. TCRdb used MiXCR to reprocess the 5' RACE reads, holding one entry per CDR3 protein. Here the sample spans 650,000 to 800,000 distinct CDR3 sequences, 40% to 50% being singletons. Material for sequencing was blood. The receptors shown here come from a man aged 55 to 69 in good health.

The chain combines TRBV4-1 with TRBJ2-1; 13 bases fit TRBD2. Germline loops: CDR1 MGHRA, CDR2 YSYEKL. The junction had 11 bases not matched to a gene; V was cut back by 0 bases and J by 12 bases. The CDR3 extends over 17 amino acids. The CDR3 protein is CASSQEETSGGHRVQFF. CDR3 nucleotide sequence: TGCGCCAGCAGCCAAGAAGAGACTAGCGGGGGGCACAGGGTGCAGTTCTTC.

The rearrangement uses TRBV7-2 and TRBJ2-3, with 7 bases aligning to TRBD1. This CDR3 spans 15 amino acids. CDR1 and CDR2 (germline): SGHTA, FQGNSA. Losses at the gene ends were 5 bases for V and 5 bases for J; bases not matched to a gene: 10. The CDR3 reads CASSKDRPQGDTQYF. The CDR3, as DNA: TGTGCCAGCAGCAAGGACAGGCCTCAGGGAGATACGCAGTATTTT.

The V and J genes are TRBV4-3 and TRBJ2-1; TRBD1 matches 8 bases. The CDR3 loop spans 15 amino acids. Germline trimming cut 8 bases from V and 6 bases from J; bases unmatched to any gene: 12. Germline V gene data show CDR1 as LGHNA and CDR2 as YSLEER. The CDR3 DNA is TGCGCCAGCGGCGGGGCACAGGGGGTGGCCAATGAGCAGTTCTTC. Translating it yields CASGGAQGVANEQFF.

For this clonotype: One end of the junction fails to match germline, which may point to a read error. The CDR3 loop is CSSRYTTGTEQYF. The CDR3 coding sequence is TGTTCCAGCAGGTACACCACCGGGACAGAGCAGTATTTT. V and J are TRBV12-3 or TRBV12-4 and TRBJ2-3; 7 bases are shared with TRBD1. The CDR3 length is 13 residues.

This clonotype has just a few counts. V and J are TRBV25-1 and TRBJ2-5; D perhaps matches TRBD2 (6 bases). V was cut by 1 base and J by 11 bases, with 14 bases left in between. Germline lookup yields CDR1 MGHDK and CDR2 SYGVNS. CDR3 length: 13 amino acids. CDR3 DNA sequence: TGTGCCAGCAGTGAATCGGAGGGAAGGGAGCAGTACTTC. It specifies CASSESEGREQYF. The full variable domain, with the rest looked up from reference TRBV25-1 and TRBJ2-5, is EADIYQTPRYLVIGTGKKITLECSQTMGHDKMYWYQQDPGMELHLIHYSYGVNSTEKGDLSSESTVSRIRTEHFPLTLESARPSHTSQYLCASSESEGREQYFGPGTRLLVL.

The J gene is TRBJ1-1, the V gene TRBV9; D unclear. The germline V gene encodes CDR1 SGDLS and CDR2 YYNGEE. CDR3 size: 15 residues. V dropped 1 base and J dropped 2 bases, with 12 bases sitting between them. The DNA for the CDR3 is TGTGCCAGCAGCGTATTGGGATCTGGAAACACTGAAGCTTTCTTT. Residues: CASSVLGSGNTEAFF.

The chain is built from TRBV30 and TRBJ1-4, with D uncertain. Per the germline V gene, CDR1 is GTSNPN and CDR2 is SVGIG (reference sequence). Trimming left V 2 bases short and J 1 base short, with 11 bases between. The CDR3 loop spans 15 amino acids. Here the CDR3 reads CAWSSILGTNEKLFF. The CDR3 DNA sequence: TGTGCCTGGAGTAGCATCTTAGGAACTAATGAAAAACTGTTTTTT.

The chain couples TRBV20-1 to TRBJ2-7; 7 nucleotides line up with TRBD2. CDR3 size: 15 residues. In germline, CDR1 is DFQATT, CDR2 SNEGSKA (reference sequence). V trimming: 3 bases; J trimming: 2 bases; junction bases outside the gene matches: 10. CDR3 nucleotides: TGCAGTGCTAGGGGGAGGGCAGCAAGACCCTACGAGCAGTACTTC. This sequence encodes CSARGRAARPYEQYF.

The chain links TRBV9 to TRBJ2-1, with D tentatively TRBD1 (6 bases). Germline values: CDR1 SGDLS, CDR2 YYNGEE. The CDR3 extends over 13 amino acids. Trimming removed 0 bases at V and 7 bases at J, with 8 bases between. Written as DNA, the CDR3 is TGTGCCAGCAGCGTAGGGGGGCGGAATGAGCAGTTCTTC. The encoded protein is CASSVGGRNEQFF. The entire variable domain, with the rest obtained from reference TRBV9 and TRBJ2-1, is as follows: DSGVTQTPKHLITATGQRVTLRCSPRSGDLSVYWYQQSLDQGLQFLIQYYNGEERAKGNILERFSAQQFPDLHSELNLSSLELGDSALYFCASSVGGRNEQFFGPGTRLTVL.

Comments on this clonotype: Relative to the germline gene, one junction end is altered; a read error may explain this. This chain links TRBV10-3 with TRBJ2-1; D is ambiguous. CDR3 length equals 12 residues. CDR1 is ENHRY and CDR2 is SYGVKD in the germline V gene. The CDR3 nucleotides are TGTACCATCAGTGACTCATACAATGAGCAGTTCTTC. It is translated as CTISDSYNEQFF.

In nucleotides, the CDR3 is TGTGCCAGCTCACCCCAGGGTCTGTCGGAGACCCAGTACTTC. As protein: CASSPQGLSETQYF. V gene TRBV18 combines with J gene TRBJ2-5, with D perhaps TRBD1 (5 bases). Looked up from germline, CDR1 is KGHSH and CDR2 is LQKENI. Trimming took off 3 bases at V and 5 bases at J, with 13 bases between the two ends. The CDR3 contains 14 residues.

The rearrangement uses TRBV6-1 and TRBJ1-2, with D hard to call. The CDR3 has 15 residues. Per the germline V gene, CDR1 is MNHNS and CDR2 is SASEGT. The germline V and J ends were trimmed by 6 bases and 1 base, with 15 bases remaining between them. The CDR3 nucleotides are TGTGCCAGCAGCGGCGGTGGGTGGATTAACTATGGCTACACCTTC. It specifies CASSGGGWINYGYTF.

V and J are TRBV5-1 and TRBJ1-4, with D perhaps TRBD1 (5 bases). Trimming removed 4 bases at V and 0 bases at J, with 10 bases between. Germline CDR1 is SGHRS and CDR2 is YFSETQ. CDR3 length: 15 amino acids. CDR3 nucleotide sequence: TGCGCCAGCAGCCAAGACAGAACAACTAATGAAAAACTGTTTTTT. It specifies CASSQDRTTNEKLFF.